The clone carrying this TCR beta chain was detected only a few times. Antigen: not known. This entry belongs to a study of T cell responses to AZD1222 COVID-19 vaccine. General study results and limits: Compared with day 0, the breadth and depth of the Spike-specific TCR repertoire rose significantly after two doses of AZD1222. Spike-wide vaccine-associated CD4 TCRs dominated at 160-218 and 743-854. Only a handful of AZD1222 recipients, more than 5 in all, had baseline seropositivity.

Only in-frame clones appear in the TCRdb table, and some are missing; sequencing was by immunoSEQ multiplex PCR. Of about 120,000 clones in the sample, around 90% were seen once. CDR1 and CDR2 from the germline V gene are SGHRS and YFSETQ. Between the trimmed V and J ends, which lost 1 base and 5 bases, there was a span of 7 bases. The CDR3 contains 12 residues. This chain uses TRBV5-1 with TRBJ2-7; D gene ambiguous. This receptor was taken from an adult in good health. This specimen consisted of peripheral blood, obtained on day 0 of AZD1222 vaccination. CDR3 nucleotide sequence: TGCGCCAGCAGCTTGACCTATCACGAGCAGTACTTC. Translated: CASSLTYHEQYF. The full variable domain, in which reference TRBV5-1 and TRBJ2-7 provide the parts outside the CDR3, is KAGVTQTPRYLIKTRGQQVTLSCSPISGHRSVSWYQQTPGQGLQFLFEYFSETQRNKGNFPGRFSGRQFSNSRSEMNVSTLELGDSALYLCASSLTYHEQYFGPGTRLTVT.